This T cell receptor beta chain was captured by sequencing in a study of blood T cell repertoires in COVID-19. V gave up 2 bases and J gave up 11 bases; unmatched junction bases: 5. This CDR3 comprises 13 residues. Germline CDR1 and CDR2: GTSNPN and SVGIG (reference sequence). The Seattle site enrolled patients during active infection and followed them longitudinally. Profiling relied on immunoSEQ multiplex PCR, and the TCRdb table lists in-frame clones only, not all of them. The table lists some 250,000 clones, 85% to 90% of them singletons. The chain links TRBV30 to TRBJ1-6, with 8 bases fitting TRBD1. The sequenced sample consisted of peripheral blood. The source is a woman in her sixties or seventies with COVID-19, enrolled during active disease. This CDR3 is CAWSLRTGTPLHF. The CDR3 nucleotides are TGTGCCTGGAGTCTCCGGACAGGGACACCCCTCCACTTT.